The 12 T cell receptor beta chains in this list originate from one sample, sequenced in a study of identical twins. TCRdb itself ran the 5' RACE reads through MiXCR, one entry per CDR3 protein. The sample contains hundreds of thousands of distinct CDR3 sequences, 18% of which appear only once. The same sample was also used in a study of T cells expressing NK-cell markers.

The sequenced material came from PBMCs. The receptors shown here come from a woman between 18 and 30 years old in good health.

The V gene is TRBV5-5, the J gene TRBJ2-1; no firm D call. The CDR3 has 15 residues. Germline CDR1 reads SGHKS; CDR2 reads YYEKEE (reference sequence). Trimming took off 6 bases at V and 0 bases at J, with 13 bases between the two ends. Here the CDR3 DNA reads TGTGCCAGCAACCTAAATCTACGCTCCTACAATGAGCAGTTCTTC. Amino acids: CASNLNLRSYNEQFF. The full variable domain, completed using reference TRBV5-5 and TRBJ2-1, is DAGVTQSPTHLIKTRGQQVTLRCSPISGHKSVSWYQQVLGQGPQFIFQYYEKEERGRGNFPDRFSARQFPNYSSELNVNALLLGDSALYLCASNLNLRSYNEQFFGPGTRLTVL.

This clonotype has a handful of counts. The rearrangement joins TRBV12-3 or TRBV12-4 to TRBJ2-2; TRBD1 might be the D (5 bases). V lost 5 bases to trimming and J lost 7 bases, with 8 bases between them. The CDR3 is 12 amino acids. The CDR3 bases are TGTGCCAGCAGTAACCAGGGCGGGGAGCTGTTTTTT. Residues: CASSNQGGELFF.

The chain has TRBV5-6 and TRBJ2-1; weak D call: TRBD2 (6 bases). The V end was cut by 5 bases, the J end by 9 bases, with 12 bases between. From germline, CDR1 is SGHDT and CDR2 YYEEEE. The CDR3 runs to 12 residues. CDR3 DNA: TGTGCCAGCAGGGCGACTAGTGTTGAGCAGTTCTTC. This gives the protein CASRATSVEQFF.

This rearrangement joins TRBV7-8 to TRBJ1-1; 8 bases are a match to TRBD1. This CDR3 comprises 14 residues. Germline CDR1 SGHVS, CDR2 FQNEAQ. V lost 1 base to trimming and J lost 8 bases; unmatched junction nucleotides: 6. For the CDR3, the DNA is TGTGCCAGCAGCTTAGGACGGCGGGACAGGGAAGCTTTCTTT. The encoded protein is CASSLGRRDREAFF.

The rearrangement links TRBV6-1 to TRBJ1-2; 7 nucleotides align to TRBD1. CDR3 size: 13 residues. Germline loops: CDR1 MNHNS, CDR2 SASEGT. Trimming cost V 7 bases and J 4 bases; bases outside gene matches: 6. The CDR3 DNA sequence: TGTGCCAGCACCATGGGACAGACCTATGGCTACACCTTC. Its protein product is CASTMGQTYGYTF.

This clonotype was counted a few times. This chain links TRBV20-1 with TRBJ1-1, with D hard to call. The CDR3 contains 13 residues. Germline CDR1 is DFQATT and CDR2 is SNEGSKA (reference sequence). With 1 base removed from V and 6 bases from J, the gap between germline ends came to 12 bases. CDR3 coding DNA: TGCAGTGCTAGAGGTGACATTTCCCCTGAAGCTTTCTTT. Translation gives CSARGDISPEAFF.

This chain uses TRBV12-3 or TRBV12-4 with TRBJ1-4; 11 bases agree with TRBD1. The ends lost 5 bases at V and 8 bases at J; junction bases unmatched: 7. This CDR3 has 15 residues. The CDR3 sequence is CASSPGTGGREKLFF. The DNA of the CDR3 is TGTGCCAGCAGTCCTGGGACAGGGGGAAGGGAAAAACTGTTTTTT.

The rearrangement uses TRBV5-6 and TRBJ2-4; TRBD2 aligns across 16 bases. CDR1 and CDR2 (germline): SGHDT, YYEEEE. V shed 4 bases and J 3 bases; nucleotides not matched to a gene: 7. The CDR3 is 18 residues long. The CDR3 sequence is CASSAGLAGGRNKNIQYF. DNA for the CDR3: TGTGCCAGCAGCGCGGGACTAGCGGGGGGGCGTAACAAAAACATTCAGTACTTC.

The CDR3 here is CASSRWTTSVRSQETQYF. The CDR3 DNA follows: TGCGCCAGCAGCCGTTGGACGACTAGCGTCAGATCACAAGAGACCCAGTACTTC. The J gene is TRBJ2-5, the V gene TRBV5-1; 8 bases map to TRBD2. With V trimmed by 4 bases and J by 2 bases, 16 bases remained unmatched. There are 18 residues in the CDR3. CDR1 SGHRS and CDR2 YFSETQ come from the germline V gene.

The rearrangement uses TRBV27 and TRBJ2-7; the D gene is possibly TRBD1 (6 bases). Per the germline V gene, CDR1 is MNHEY and CDR2 is SMNVEV (reference sequence). This CDR3 region has 14 residues. Trimming took 2 bases from V and 6 from J, leaving 14 bases between them. CDR3: CASSLRAPRGEQYF. In DNA form, the CDR3 reads TGTGCCAGCAGTTTACGTGCGCCCAGGGGCGAGCAGTACTTC.

V is TRBV7-9 and J is TRBJ2-6; D is undetermined. This CDR3 has 16 residues. V dropped 4 bases and J dropped 2 bases, with 12 bases sitting between them. CDR1 and CDR2 from the germline V gene are SEHNR and FQNEAQ (reference sequence). The CDR3 reads CASSSLPRAGANVLTF. The DNA of the CDR3 is TGTGCCAGCAGCTCCTTACCTAGGGCTGGGGCCAACGTCCTGACTTTC.

The CDR3 DNA reads TGTGCCAGCAGCTTAGAAAGCGGGAGCTCCTACGAGCAGTACTTC. Its protein is CASSLESGSSYEQYF. V is TRBV7-8 and J is TRBJ2-7; 8 bases map to TRBD2. The CDR3 contains 15 residues. Germline V gives CDR1 SGHVS, CDR2 FQNEAQ. V lost 1 base and J lost 0; bases outside the gene matches: 2.